A single sample is the source of the 30 T cell receptor beta chains below, sequenced in a study of precursors of human CD4 cytotoxic T cells. Sorted CD4+ central memory, effector memory, IL-7R-high TEMRA and IL-7R-negative TEMRA cells underwent bulk UMI sequencing. MiXCR was run by TCRdb on the reads, yielding one entry per CDR3 protein. The data contain a few hundred distinct CDR3 sequences, roughly 30% of them seen just once; the ten biggest clones take up around 50%. Sequencing was done on a sample of memory CD4+ T cells from blood (PBMCs). The receptors stem from a human donor in good health.

The chain recombines TRBV5-4 with TRBJ1-2; TRBD1 matches 10 bases. The CDR3 consists of 17 residues. Germline V lookup: CDR1 SGHNT, CDR2 YYREEE (reference sequence). With 0 bases clipped from V and 4 bases from J, the junction kept 9 bases outside the gene matches. The CDR3 reads CASSLAGTGVTAYGYTF. In nucleotides, the CDR3 is TGTGCCAGCAGCTTGGCCGGGACAGGGGTCACGGCCTATGGCTACACCTTC.

V is TRBV28 and J is TRBJ2-4; TRBD2 matches at 13 bases. V lost 4 bases and J lost 0; bases outside the gene matches: 9. This CDR3 is built from 19 residues. The germline V gene has CDR1 MDHEN and CDR2 SYDVKM. In DNA form, the CDR3 reads TGTGCCAGCAGTTCGGTGACTAGCGGGAGGCGGATAGCCAAAAACATTCAGTACTTC. It translates to CASSSVTSGRRIAKNIQYF.

This chain joins TRBV18 and TRBJ2-7, with 13 bases aligning to TRBD2. The J segment lost 3 bases and the V segment lost 2 bases, leaving 4 bases of the junction unmatched. This CDR3 is built from 16 residues. In germline, CDR1 is KGHSH, CDR2 LQKENI. CDR3 nucleotide sequence: TGTGCCAGCTCACCATACGGACTAGCGGGAGACTACGAGCAGTACTTC. Encoded protein: CASSPYGLAGDYEQYF.

By sample fraction, this clonotype is large (0.1 to 1%). The chain is built from TRBV7-2 and TRBJ2-7; TRBD1 matches at 10 bases. CDR1 SGHTA and CDR2 FQGNSA come from the germline V gene. After removal of 6 bases from V and 2 bases from J, the junction contained 4 bases not matched to a gene. The CDR3 loop spans 14 amino acids. The CDR3 loop reads CASRSGQGTYEQYF. For the CDR3, the DNA is TGTGCCAGCAGATCGGGACAGGGGACCTACGAGCAGTACTTC.

There are a few counts of this clonotype. V and J are TRBV7-8 and TRBJ1-5; D unresolved. The germline V gene has CDR1 SGHVS and CDR2 FQNEAQ. Trimming took off 0 bases at V and 5 bases at J, with 5 bases between the two ends. This CDR3 has 13 residues. Here the CDR3 DNA reads TGTGCCAGCAGCTTAGCGGAGGATCAGCCCCAGCATTTT. This sequence encodes CASSLAEDQPQHF.

This clonotype is large within its sample. The rearrangement links TRBV4-2 to TRBJ2-7; 11 nucleotides match TRBD2. V was pared by 3 bases and J by 0 bases, with 13 bases of the junction left unmatched. This CDR3 comprises 19 residues. The germline CDR1 and CDR2 sequences are LGHNA and YNFKEQ. CDR3 DNA: TGTGCCAGCAGCCATGTATTAGCGGGAGGGCCCCAAAGCTCCTACGAGCAGTACTTC. This gives the protein CASSHVLAGGPQSSYEQYF.

This rearrangement joins TRBV7-2 to TRBJ2-7; TRBD1 aligns across 7 bases. In germline, CDR1 is SGHTA, CDR2 FQGNSA. With 6 bases clipped from V and 6 bases from J, the junction kept 11 bases outside the gene matches. The CDR3 runs to 14 residues. In DNA form, the CDR3 reads TGTGCCAGCAGGCCTACAGGGGCTCCTGGCGAGCAGTACTTC. This translates into CASRPTGAPGEQYF. The whole variable domain, filled in from reference TRBV7-2 and TRBJ2-7, reads GAGVSQSPSNKVTEKGKDVELRCDPISGHTALYWYRQSLGQGLEFLIYFQGNSAPDKSGLPSDRFSAERTGGSVSTLTIQRTQQEDSAVYLCASRPTGAPGEQYFGPGTRLTVT.

By share, this clonotype ranks as large (0.1 to 1%). CDR3 in DNA: TGTGCCAGCAGCTTATCCGCCACCTATAAGGGCAATGAGCAGTTCTTC. Translated, it gives CASSLSATYKGNEQFF. The V call is TRBV7-9, the J call TRBJ2-1; D is undetermined. V lost 2 bases and J lost 6, with 17 bases in between. In germline, CDR1 is SEHNR, CDR2 FQNEAQ (reference sequence). The CDR3 has 16 amino acids.

About this clonotype itself: This clone may be a read error of a much larger clone one base away. The rearrangement links TRBV5-1 to TRBJ2-3; 8 bases align to TRBD2. The germline V gene has CDR1 SGHRS and CDR2 YFSETQ. V dropped 4 bases and J dropped 3; count of bases not matched to a gene: 4. The CDR3 is 14 amino acids. The CDR3 is CASSVAGITDTQYF. The CDR3 coding sequence is TGCGCCAGCAGCGTAGCGGGAATAACAGATACGCAGTATTTT.

The rearrangement joins TRBV18 to TRBJ1-6; no clear D gene. Germline loops: CDR1 KGHSH, CDR2 LQKENI. The CDR3 loop spans 15 amino acids. The ends were cut back, 4 bases at V and 7 bases at J, with 14 bases in the middle. In nucleotides, the CDR3 is TGTGCCAGCTCACGCGGGGAGGGCCAGAATTCACCCCTCCACTTT. Protein product: CASSRGEGQNSPLHF.

This clonotype was counted only a few times. The chain employs TRBV9 and TRBJ2-5; tentative D call: TRBD1 (6 bases). CDR1 is SGDLS, CDR2 YYNGEE, per germline. Between the trimmed V and J ends, which lost 4 bases and 1 base, there was a span of 11 bases. This CDR3 is built from 14 residues. Here the CDR3 reads CASSPGQPQETQYF. The CDR3, as DNA: TGTGCCAGCAGCCCCGGACAGCCCCAAGAGACCCAGTACTTC.

The CDR3 loop is CASTPPVVRGMLGYTF. In DNA form, the CDR3 reads TGTGCCAGCACTCCCCCCGTAGTCAGGGGGATGTTGGGCTACACCTTC. The chain carries TRBV7-9 and TRBJ1-2, with 7 bases matching TRBD1. Germline V gene lookup returns CDR1 SEHNR and CDR2 FQNEAQ (reference sequence). V was pared by 7 bases and J by 8 bases, with 19 bases of the junction left unmatched. The CDR3 has 16 amino acids.

This clonotype is large. The rearrangement joins TRBV29-1 to TRBJ2-7; D gene uncertain. The CDR3 runs to 12 residues. V gave up 0 bases and J gave up 1 base, with 4 bases separating them. CDR1 and CDR2 from the germline V gene are SQVTM and ANQGSEA. The DNA of the CDR3 is TGCAGCGTTGAAGACAGGTCCTACGAGCAGTACTTC. It encodes CSVEDRSYEQYF.

This chain connects TRBV20-1 to TRBJ2-3; the match to TRBD2 covers 13 bases. In germline, CDR1 is DFQATT, CDR2 SNEGSKA (reference sequence). J gave up 4 bases and V 8 bases, and 6 bases lay outside the gene matches. The CDR3 totals 14 residues. The CDR3 region is CSPGLAGRSDTQYF. Written as DNA, the CDR3 is TGCAGTCCGGGACTAGCGGGAAGGTCAGATACGCAGTATTTT.

The chain couples TRBV3-1 to TRBJ2-3; tentatively, D is TRBD1 or TRBD2 (5 bases each). Germline V CDR1 and CDR2: LGHDT, YNNKEL (reference sequence). The CDR3 has 16 amino acids. Trimming pared 0 bases from V and 1 base from J, leaving 11 bases between. Written as DNA, the CDR3 is TGTGCCAGCAGCCAAGAGATTCGGGGCCGCACAGATACGCAGTATTTT. This encodes CASSQEIRGRTDTQYF.

This clonotype has just a few counts. Since no conserved phenylalanine or tryptophan closes the CDR3, a read error is the likely cause. It is unclear where the CDR3 begins or ends on the DNA, so no DNA is shown, and the CDR3 is as TCRdb lists it. CDR3 amino acids: CASSASGTGGSI. The gene calls are TRBV2 and TRBJ2-4; TRBD1 reflects the table's D call only, with no check against the DNA. Including both end residues, the CDR3 is 12 amino acids long. Germline V CDR1 and CDR2: SNHLY, FYNNEI.

In its sample, this clonotype is hyperexpanded. The rearrangement links TRBV5-1 to TRBJ2-3; weak D call: TRBD1 (7 bases). V was trimmed by 4 bases and J by 1 base, leaving 19 bases between them. Per germline, CDR1 SGHRS and CDR2 YFSETQ. The CDR3 is made up of 17 amino acids. CDR3 DNA: TGCGCCAGCAGCCCGGGAAAAGGGGGCGGGGGCACAGATACGCAGTATTTT. Translated, it gives CASSPGKGGGGTDTQYF.

This clonotype was counted between two and nine times. The chain couples TRBV6-4 to TRBJ2-1; D uncertain. Trimming shortened V by 5 bases and J by 2 bases, and 10 bases separated the two germline ends. The V gene's germline CDR1 is MRHNA and CDR2 SNTAGT. The CDR3 covers 14 residues. As DNA, the CDR3 is TGTGCCAGCAGTCTAGAGGCCCCCTACAATGAGCAGTTCTTC. It encodes CASSLEAPYNEQFF.

On this clonotype: A much larger clone lies one base from this, so it may be a read error. V usage is TRBV24-1 and J usage is TRBJ1-2; a weak D match, TRBD1 (5 bases). This CDR3 contains 15 residues. Germline V lookup: CDR1 KGHDR, CDR2 SFDVKD. This CDR3 is CAISDSQGGNYGYTF. Written as DNA, the CDR3 is TGTGCCATCAGTGATTCGCAGGGTGGTAACTATGGCTACACCTTC.

This clonotype is large (0.1 to 1%) within its sample. V usage is TRBV20-1 and J usage is TRBJ2-1, with TRBD1 as a possible D gene (5 bases). Per the germline V gene, CDR1 is DFQATT and CDR2 is SNEGSKA (reference sequence). CDR3 length: 14 residues. V dropped 3 bases and J dropped 1 base, with 10 bases sitting between them. CDR3 residues: CSASWAGSYNEQFF. The CDR3 DNA sequence: TGCAGTGCTAGTTGGGCAGGGTCCTACAATGAGCAGTTCTTC.

The V gene is TRBV11-2, the J gene TRBJ2-5; D is unclear. CDR3 size: 13 residues. CDR1 and CDR2 (germline): SGHAT, FQNNGV. V shed 0 bases and J shed 9 bases, with 11 bases lying between them. The CDR3 sequence: CASSLDRAAPQYF. In nucleotides, the CDR3 is TGTGCCAGCAGCTTAGATCGGGCCGCTCCCCAGTACTTC. The variable domain in full, completed from reference TRBV11-2 and TRBJ2-5, reads EAGVAQSPRYKIIEKRQSVAFWCNPISGHATLYWYQQILGQGPKLLIQFQNNGVVDDSQLPKDRFSAERLKGVDSTLKIQPAKLEDSAVYLCASSLDRAAPQYFGPGTRLLVL.

The chain combines TRBV11-2 with TRBJ2-6; tentatively, D is TRBD1 (6 bases). The V end lost 6 bases, the J end lost 1 base, and 19 bases lay between the germline ends. Germline V lookup: CDR1 SGHAT, CDR2 FQNNGV. The length of the CDR3 is 18 residues. The CDR3 loop is CASSSVGTRASGANVLTF. CDR3 DNA: TGTGCCAGCAGTTCCGTGGGGACAAGGGCATCTGGGGCCAACGTCCTGACTTTC.

The V call is TRBV5-1, the J call TRBJ2-3; 7 positions agree with TRBD2. The V gene end was trimmed by 0 bases and the J gene end by 3 bases; junction bases not matched to a gene: 4. CDR1 SGHRS and CDR2 YFSETQ come from the germline V gene. The CDR3 length is 15 residues. CDR3 region: CASSLASGGTDTQYF. The CDR3 coding sequence is TGCGCCAGCAGCTTGGCGTCGGGAGGAACAGATACGCAGTATTTT.

The genes are TRBV20-1 and TRBJ1-1, with D perhaps matching TRBD1 (6 bases). V shed 0 bases and J shed 3 bases, with 17 bases lying between them. Germline V gene data show CDR1 as DFQATT and CDR2 as SNEGSKA (reference sequence). The CDR3 extends over 16 amino acids. The CDR3 sequence: CSARDSGHRGYTEAFF. DNA for the CDR3: TGCAGTGCTAGAGATTCGGGACATCGGGGATACACTGAAGCTTTCTTT.

This clonotype is labeled as large. The J gene is TRBJ1-1, the V gene TRBV12-3 or TRBV12-4; possible D gene TRBD1, 5 bases. The CDR3 is 14 amino acids. V gave up 11 bases and J gave up 4 bases, with 20 bases separating them. CDR3 in amino acids: CAGSPGLGPTEAFF. CDR3 bases: TGTGCCGGGTCACCAGGGCTCGGTCCCACTGAAGCTTTCTTT.

This clonotype was found a few times. The chain couples TRBV24-1 to TRBJ2-1; no clear D. The CDR3 has 13 residues. Between the trimmed V and J ends, which lost 3 bases and 9 bases, there was a span of 11 bases. Germline CDR1 is KGHDR and CDR2 is SFDVKD. The CDR3 region has the DNA TGTGCCACCAGTGATCTGATAATCAGTGAGCAGTTCTTC. This gives the protein CATSDLIISEQFF.

This clonotype was seen more than once but under ten times. The gene calls are TRBV15 and TRBJ2-3; 10 nucleotides agree with TRBD1. J was trimmed by 4 bases and V by 3 bases; bases with no gene match: 7. Per germline, CDR1 LNHNV and CDR2 YYDKDF (reference sequence). CDR3 length: 16 residues. DNA for the CDR3: TGTGCCACCAGCAGTCTTCCCGGGACAGGGGCAGATACGCAGTATTTT. Its protein product is CATSSLPGTGADTQYF.

By sample fraction, this clonotype is large (0.1 to 1%). The chain links TRBV9 to TRBJ2-5; D might be TRBD1 (8 bases). Germline assignment: CDR1 SGDLS and CDR2 YYNGEE. Trimming left V 0 bases short and J 5 bases short, with 14 bases between. CDR3 length: 15 residues. CDR3: CASSVEGQGGETQYF. The CDR3 nucleotides read TGTGCCAGCAGCGTAGAAGGACAGGGAGGGGAGACCCAGTACTTC.

Regarding this clonotype: A much larger clone lies one base from this, so it may be a read error. This chain uses TRBV15 with TRBJ2-1; no reliable D call. The length of the CDR3 is 16 residues. CDR1 and CDR2 (germline): LNHNV, YYDKDF (reference sequence). CDR3: CATSRDTRPASNEKFF. CDR3 in DNA: TGTGCCACCAGCAGAGATACTCGTCCAGCCAGCAATGAGAAGTTCTTC.

As concerns this clonotype: One end of the junction does not line up with germline, which may come from a read error. DNA for the CDR3: TGTGCCACCAGTGACAGCGGGAGGGTAACAGATACGCAGTATTTT. Translating gives CATSDSGRVTDTQYF. The chain is built from TRBV12-3 or TRBV12-4 and TRBJ2-3, with 10 bases that match TRBD2. CDR3 size: 15 residues.